The 6 T cell receptor beta chains reported below all come from one sample, sequenced in a study of cytomegalovirus exposure and HLA in healthy donors. Amplification used 60 Vbeta primers and 13 Jbeta primers. Profiling relied on immunoSEQ multiplex PCR, and the TCRdb table lists in-frame clones only, not all of them. The table lists some 140,000 clones, approximately 79% of them singletons, with more than 0.75% in the top ten. The sample taken for sequencing was PBMCs. Receptors originate from a man younger than 35 in good health and CMV-seronegative.

The chain links TRBV2 to TRBJ2-5, with a weak D call TRBD1 (5 bases). Trimming removed 4 bases from V and 5 bases from J, with 8 bases in between. CDR1 is SNHLY, CDR2 FYNNEI, per germline. This CDR3 has 12 residues. CDR3 loop: CASSAKGETQYF. The CDR3, as DNA: TGTGCCAGCAGTGCGAAGGGGGAGACCCAGTACTTC.

The gene calls are TRBV6-6 and TRBJ1-5; 9 bases align to TRBD1. V dropped 7 bases and J dropped 7; count of bases not matched to a gene: 5. CDR1 and CDR2 from the germline V gene are MNHNY and SVGAGI (reference sequence). The CDR3 extends over 13 amino acids. CDR3 coding DNA: TGTGCCAGCATGGGACAGGGATTACAGCCCCAGCATTTT. Translated, it gives CASMGQGLQPQHF.

The rearrangement links TRBV18 to TRBJ1-3, with no clear D. V dropped 4 bases and J dropped 5 bases, with 6 bases sitting between them. The CDR3 extends over 12 amino acids. Germline values: CDR1 KGHSH, CDR2 LQKENI. The CDR3 coding sequence is TGTGCCAGCTCACGGGAGCGAAACACCATATATTTT. It translates to CASSRERNTIYF.

The chain couples TRBV5-1 to TRBJ1-3, with no clear D. This CDR3 has 16 residues. With 0 bases removed from V and 0 bases from J, the gap between germline ends came to 10 bases. CDR1 is SGHRS, CDR2 YFSETQ, per germline. The CDR3 nucleotides are TGCGCCAGCAGCTTGGGGTCAGGCAGCTCTGGAAACACCATATATTTT. As protein: CASSLGSGSSGNTIYF.

This sequence joins TRBV4-1 and TRBJ2-3, with a weak D call TRBD2 (5 bases). From germline, CDR1 is MGHRA and CDR2 YSYEKL. V lost 0 bases, J lost 4 bases, and 26 bases lay in between. The CDR3 sequence is 20 residues long. CDR3 amino acids: CASSQDSAEFWTSEADTQYF. The CDR3, as DNA: TGCGCCAGCAGCCAAGATTCTGCGGAATTTTGGACTTCCGAGGCAGATACGCAGTATTTT.

The CDR3 coding sequence is TGTGCCAGCTCACCCCCAGGGGGTAGAAACATTCAGTACTTC. It codes for CASSPPGGRNIQYF. This chain connects TRBV18 to TRBJ2-4; 7 positions agree with TRBD1. The CDR3 spans 14 residues. Germline assignment: CDR1 KGHSH and CDR2 LQKENI. Unmatched junction bases numbered 5, after V lost 3 bases and J lost 6 bases.